Following are 6 T cell receptor beta chains from one sample sequenced in a study of T cells in Graves' hyperthyroidism and ophthalmopathy. RNA transcripts were the template for amplifying TCR beta CDR3 regions. RT-PCR in the first round (using the HTBI primer set) targeted the TCR CDR3. A single record per CDR3 protein comes from TCRdb applying MiXCR to the multiplex PCR reads. This sample carries approximately 600,000 distinct CDR3 sequences, 14% of them seen once, and the ten largest clones take 7.1%. The sequenced material came from blood. Receptor source: a woman aged 18-35 years with Graves' ophthalmopathy.

The chain carries TRBV5-8 and TRBJ1-1; TRBD1 matches at 8 bases. The V gene's germline CDR1 is SGHTS and CDR2 YDEGEE. The J segment lost 2 bases and the V segment lost 4 bases, leaving 13 bases of the junction unmatched. The CDR3 sequence is 17 residues long. In DNA, the CDR3 is TGTGCCAGCAGCGAGGGGGCCAGGACAGGGCCTAACACTGAAGCTTTCTTT. Translating it yields CASSEGARTGPNTEAFF.

V gene TRBV29-1 combines with J gene TRBJ2-7, with D possibly TRBD2 on 6 matching bases. Per germline, CDR1 SQVTM and CDR2 ANQGSEA. This CDR3 has 11 residues. V was trimmed by 7 bases and J by 1 base, leaving 8 bases between them. CDR3 amino acids: CSARESYEQYF. CDR3 bases: TGCAGCGCCCGGGAGTCCTACGAGCAGTACTTC.

This rearrangement joins TRBV6-4 to TRBJ2-1; TRBD2 agrees at 8 bases. Germline V gene lookup returns CDR1 MRHNA and CDR2 SNTAGT. Trimming took 5 bases from V and 4 from J; bases not matched to a gene: 7. CDR3 length: 15 amino acids. The CDR3 loop is CASSTGLVEYNEQFF. CDR3 sequence (DNA): TGTGCCAGCAGTACGGGACTAGTCGAGTACAATGAGCAGTTCTTC.

Points on this clonotype: A much larger clonotype is one base distant, so this may be a read error. The chain has TRBV3-1 and TRBJ1-2; tentative D call: TRBD1 (5 bases). This CDR3 spans 14 amino acids. Trimming cost V 4 bases and J 8 bases, with 17 bases left between them. CDR1 and CDR2 from the germline V gene are LGHDT and YNNKEL (reference sequence). The CDR3 nucleotides are TGTGCCAGCAGCCCCCATGAGGGGCCGAGAGGCTACACCTTC. This gives the protein CASSPHEGPRGYTF.

The chain recombines TRBV6-1 with TRBJ1-3; D remains unclear. This CDR3 has 15 residues. V gave up 6 bases and J gave up 5 bases, with 17 bases separating them. Looked up from germline, CDR1 is MNHNS and CDR2 is SASEGT. Written as DNA, the CDR3 is TGTGCCAGCAGGAACCCAGCTTCCTCCAGAAACACCATATATTTT. Its protein is CASRNPASSRNTIYF.

This clonotype was seen ten or more times. This chain joins TRBV19 and TRBJ2-5; possible D gene TRBD2, 6 bases. V lost 5 bases, J lost 2 bases, and 18 bases lay in between. This CDR3 is built from 16 residues. Germline V gene data show CDR1 as LNHDA and CDR2 as SQIVND (reference sequence). This CDR3 reads CASSPTRGLQQETQYF. CDR3 DNA sequence: TGTGCCAGTAGTCCCACGAGGGGACTGCAACAAGAGACCCAGTACTTC.